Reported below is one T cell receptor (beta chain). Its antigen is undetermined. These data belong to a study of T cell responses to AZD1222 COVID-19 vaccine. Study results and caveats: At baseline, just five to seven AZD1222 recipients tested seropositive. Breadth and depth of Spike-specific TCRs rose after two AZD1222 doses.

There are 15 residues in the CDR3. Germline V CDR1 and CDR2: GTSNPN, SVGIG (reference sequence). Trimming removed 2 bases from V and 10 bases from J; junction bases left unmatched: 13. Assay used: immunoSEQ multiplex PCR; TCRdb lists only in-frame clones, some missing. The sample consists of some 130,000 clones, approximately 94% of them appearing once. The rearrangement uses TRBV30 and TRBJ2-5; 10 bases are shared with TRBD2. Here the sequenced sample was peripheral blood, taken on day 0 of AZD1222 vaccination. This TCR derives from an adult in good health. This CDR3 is CAWSSGSGGAGDQYF. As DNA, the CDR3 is TGTGCCTGGAGTTCTGGGAGCGGGGGGGCCGGGGACCAGTACTTC.